The 30 T cell receptor beta chains in this list originate from one sample, sequenced in a study of T cell repertoires in cytomegalovirus infection. From the reads, TCRdb called clonotypes with MiXCR, one entry per CDR3 protein. The table records around 300,000 distinct CDR3 sequences, around 25% of them present only once. Sequences were obtained from PBMCs. These receptors were obtained from a human donor in good health (CMV status not recorded). Some clones in this sample may be carry-over from other donors' samples.

This clonotype was found a few times. V usage is TRBV6-1 and J usage is TRBJ1-5, with unresolved D. Looked up from germline, CDR1 is MNHNS and CDR2 is SASEGT. CDR3 length: 12 residues. The V end was cut by 6 bases, the J end by 6 bases, with 9 bases between. CDR3 in amino acids: CASSELGQPQHF. The DNA for the CDR3 is TGTGCCAGCAGCGAGCTCGGTCAGCCCCAGCATTTT.

This clonotype was counted at least ten times. This chain uses TRBV7-2 with TRBJ2-7, with 11 nucleotides matching TRBD1. The CDR3 is 16 residues long. With 2 bases clipped from V and 4 bases from J, the junction kept 7 bases outside the gene matches. The germline gives CDR1 SGHTA, CDR2 FQGNSA. CDR3 bases: TGTGCCAGCAGCTTACTTGGACAGGGGGCGCGATACGAGCAGTACTTC. This translates into CASSLLGQGARYEQYF.

J is TRBJ2-3 and V is TRBV20-1; D is unresolved. CDR1 is DFQATT and CDR2 is SNEGSKA in the germline V gene (reference sequence). V lost 6 bases, J lost 12 bases, and 16 bases lay in between. The CDR3 loop spans 11 amino acids. DNA for the CDR3: TGCAGTGCCATTGCACGACAAGATCAGTATTTT. This gives the protein CSAIARQDQYF.

V is TRBV12-3 or TRBV12-4 and J is TRBJ2-3, with 11 positions matching TRBD2. CDR3 length: 17 residues. The ends lost 4 bases at V and 2 bases at J; junction bases unmatched: 8. The CDR3 is CASSSGLAGTSTDTQYF. As DNA, the CDR3 is TGTGCCAGCAGTTCCGGACTAGCGGGCACTTCCACAGATACGCAGTATTTT.

This rearrangement joins TRBV7-2 to TRBJ2-5; TRBD2 agrees at 11 bases. This CDR3 is built from 14 residues. After removal of 6 bases from V and 4 bases from J, the junction contained 4 bases not matched to a gene. Germline values: CDR1 SGHTA, CDR2 FQGNSA. The CDR3 nucleotides read TGTGCCAGCAGTTTTAGCGGGGGGGCAGAGACCCAGTACTTC. This gives the protein CASSFSGGAETQYF.

V is TRBV6-6 and J is TRBJ2-1; D unresolved. The CDR3 is 14 amino acids. V gave up 6 bases and J gave up 0 bases, with 9 bases separating them. Germline CDR1 is MNHNY and CDR2 is SVGAGI (reference sequence). CDR3: CASSETSSYNEQFF. The CDR3 DNA is TGTGCCAGCAGCGAGACGAGCTCCTACAATGAGCAGTTCTTC.

The V and J genes are TRBV28 and TRBJ2-2; 8 nucleotides match TRBD1. This CDR3 is built from 17 residues. The V gene's germline CDR1 is MDHEN and CDR2 SYDVKM. V shed 10 bases, J shed 1 base, and the junction held 14 bases outside the gene matches. For the CDR3, the DNA is TGTGCCATCCTAGACCTTTCCGGGACAGGGAACACCGGGGAGCTGTTTTTT. This gives the protein CAILDLSGTGNTGELFF.

This clonotype was observed a few times. The rearrangement joins TRBV5-4 to TRBJ2-7; TRBD2 matches 8 bases. V lost 0 bases, J lost 2 bases, and 1 base stayed unmatched. The CDR3 length is 14 residues. Germline CDR1 SGHNT, CDR2 YYREEE (reference sequence). CDR3 bases: TGTGCCAGCAGCTTGGAAGCGGGGGCCTACGAGCAGTACTTC. This translates into CASSLEAGAYEQYF.

Here the CDR3 DNA reads TGTGCCTGGGGCAGGGTCTATGAAGCTTTCTTT. Translated: CAWGRVYEAFF. The chain uses TRBV30 and TRBJ1-1; maybe TRBD1 (5 bases). Trimming removed 5 bases at V and 7 bases at J, with 11 bases between. Germline CDR1 and CDR2: GTSNPN and SVGIG (reference sequence). The CDR3 runs to 11 residues.

This clonotype was counted a few times. This chain joins TRBV6-2 or TRBV6-3 and TRBJ1-1; weak D call: TRBD1 (5 bases). Germline-derived CDR1 and CDR2 are MNHEY and SVGEGT. The ends were cut back, 7 bases at V and 7 bases at J, with 25 bases in the middle. This CDR3 region has 16 residues. CDR3 coding DNA: TGTGCCAGCATCCTACCCCCTGGACATAACCGATTTGAAGCTTTCTTT. This translates into CASILPPGHNRFEAFF.

V and J are TRBV29-1 and TRBJ2-1; a possible D gene is TRBD1 (6 bases). V gave up 6 bases and J gave up 7 bases, with 19 bases separating them. CDR3 size: 14 residues. Germline V gene sequence: CDR1 SQVTM, CDR2 ANQGSEA. The chain's CDR3 is CSVANPGTRNEQFF. In DNA form, the CDR3 reads TGCAGCGTCGCTAACCCCGGGACAAGAAATGAGCAGTTCTTC.

Here the CDR3 DNA reads TGTGCCAGCAGTGAAGCTCCGGGACTAGCGGGAGAGGAGACCCAGTACTTC. It is translated as CASSEAPGLAGEETQYF. J is TRBJ2-5 and V is TRBV2; TRBD2 aligns across 14 bases. Unmatched junction bases numbered 5, after V lost 0 bases and J lost 5 bases. Looked up from germline, CDR1 is SNHLY and CDR2 is FYNNEI. The CDR3 is made up of 17 amino acids.

This clonotype has a count of ten or more. DNA of the CDR3: TGTGCCAGCAGCTATCGAACTAGCACAGATACGCAGTATTTT. Translated: CASSYRTSTDTQYF. V is TRBV7-2 and J is TRBJ2-3; D is unresolved. In germline, CDR1 is SGHTA, CDR2 FQGNSA. V was pared by 4 bases and J by 0 bases, with 8 bases between. The CDR3 runs 14 residues. The variable domain in full, completed from reference TRBV7-2 and TRBJ2-3, reads GAGVSQSPSNKVTEKGKDVELRCDPISGHTALYWYRQSLGQGLEFLIYFQGNSAPDKSGLPSDRFSAERTGGSVSTLTIQRTQQEDSAVYLCASSYRTSTDTQYFGPGTRLTVL.

This chain joins TRBV11-2 and TRBJ1-1, with TRBD1 matching over 11 bases. Trimming at V came to 6 bases and at J to 4 bases, leaving 13 bases not matched to a gene. This CDR3 is 17 amino acids long. The germline gives CDR1 SGHAT, CDR2 FQNNGV. The CDR3 is CASRAIRGQGGFTEAFF. The CDR3 coding sequence is TGTGCCAGCAGGGCCATCAGGGGACAGGGGGGTTTCACTGAAGCTTTCTTT.

This clonotype was detected only a few times. V and J are TRBV6-2 or TRBV6-3 and TRBJ2-2, with 14 bases identical to TRBD2. Germline-derived CDR1 and CDR2 are MNHEY and SVGEGT. Losses at the gene ends were 0 bases for V and 6 bases for J; bases not matched to a gene: 3. This CDR3 has 17 amino acids. The CDR3, as DNA: TGTGCCAGCAGTTACTCGGGACTAGCGGGAGTTGCCGGGGAGCTGTTTTTT. Encoded protein: CASSYSGLAGVAGELFF.

This sequence joins TRBV20-1 and TRBJ2-5; weak D call: TRBD2 (6 bases). CDR1 DFQATT and CDR2 SNEGSKA come from the germline V gene (reference sequence). The CDR3 is made up of 13 amino acids. The V end lost 6 bases, the J end lost 2 bases, and 13 bases lay between the germline ends. The chain's CDR3 is CSALTSSQETQYF. In DNA, the CDR3 is TGCAGTGCCCTTACTAGCAGTCAAGAGACCCAGTACTTC.

This sequence joins TRBV5-4 and TRBJ1-1, with D perhaps TRBD1 (5 bases). The CDR3 has 12 amino acids. V was pared by 4 bases and J by 8 bases, with 12 bases between. Looked up from germline, CDR1 is SGHNT and CDR2 is YYREEE (reference sequence). This CDR3 reads CASSPGTQEAFF. DNA for the CDR3: TGTGCCAGCAGCCCGGGGACGCAGGAAGCTTTCTTT.

DNA for the CDR3: TGTGCCAGCAGTTCAGCGGGGGCCGGATACGAGCAGTACTTC. This encodes CASSSAGAGYEQYF. The chain carries TRBV6-6 and TRBJ2-7, with 8 positions matching TRBD2. From germline, CDR1 is MNHNY and CDR2 SVGAGI (reference sequence). V was clipped by 4 bases and J by 4 bases; unmatched bases: 6. The CDR3 contains 14 residues.

The chain has TRBV20-1 and TRBJ1-4; D remains ambiguous. CDR1 and CDR2 (germline): DFQATT, SNEGSKA (reference sequence). The germline V and J ends were trimmed by 6 bases and 0 bases, with 11 bases remaining between them. The CDR3 is 14 residues long. The CDR3 coding sequence is TGCAGTGCCCCGACCGAGTCAACTAATGAAAAACTGTTTTTT. It translates to CSAPTESTNEKLFF.

The chain combines TRBV7-2 with TRBJ2-5, with TRBD2 matching over 7 bases. CDR1 and CDR2 from the germline V gene are SGHTA and FQGNSA. J lost 3 bases, V lost 5 bases, and 9 bases had no gene match. The CDR3 is 15 residues long. This chain's CDR3 is CASSRRTTSEETQYF. CDR3 DNA sequence: TGTGCCAGCAGCCGTCGGACAACTAGCGAAGAGACCCAGTACTTC.

The chain has TRBV7-9 and TRBJ2-3, with 14 bases lining up with TRBD2. V dropped 6 bases and J dropped 3; count of bases not matched to a gene: 2. Germline CDR1 reads SEHNR; CDR2 reads FQNEAQ (reference sequence). This CDR3 has 15 amino acids. CDR3 sequence: CASRTSGGATDTQYF. In nucleotides, the CDR3 is TGTGCCAGCAGGACTAGCGGGGGGGCAACAGATACGCAGTATTTT.

This clonotype was detected only a few times. The chain recombines TRBV7-4 with TRBJ1-4; no clear D. The germline CDR1 and CDR2 sequences are SGHVT and SQSDAQ. The V end was cut by 5 bases, the J end by 8 bases, with 18 bases between. CDR3 length: 15 amino acids. The CDR3 DNA reads as TGTGCCAGCAGCACGCCGGGTTCCGTCCGGGAAAAACTGTTTTTT. Its protein product is CASSTPGSVREKLFF. The variable domain in full, with the rest retrieved from reference TRBV7-4 and TRBJ1-4, is GAGVSQSPRYKVAKRGRDVALRCDSISGHVTLYWYRQTLGQGSEVLTYSQSDAQRDKSGRPSGRFSAERPERSVSTLKIQRTEQGDSAVYLCASSTPGSVREKLFFGSGTQLSVL.

The chain links TRBV5-1 to TRBJ2-3; no definite D call. This CDR3 is 16 amino acids long. The V gene's germline CDR1 is SGHRS and CDR2 YFSETQ. Trimming pared 0 bases from V and 8 bases from J, leaving 19 bases between. The CDR3 nucleotides are TGCGCCAGCAGCTTGGCCGTCACAGCGTCGACGGGTACGCAGTATTTT. This encodes CASSLAVTASTGTQYF.

This clonotype showed up just a few times. The CDR3 here is CASSRDLNSPLHF. CDR3 nucleotide sequence: TGTGCCAGCAGCCGGGACCTTAATTCACCCCTCCACTTT. The genes are TRBV2 and TRBJ1-6; tentative D call: TRBD1 (5 bases). The ends were cut back, 6 bases at V and 6 bases at J, with 9 bases in the middle. The germline CDR1 and CDR2 sequences are SNHLY and FYNNEI. CDR3 length: 13 residues.

This clonotype was seen a few times. The chain carries TRBV10-3 and TRBJ2-1; 8 nucleotides agree with TRBD1. In germline, CDR1 is ENHRY, CDR2 SYGVKD. The V gene end was trimmed by 11 bases and the J gene end by 8 bases; junction bases not matched to a gene: 5. This CDR3 is built from 11 residues. Written as DNA, the CDR3 is TGTGCCGTCCAGGGGGCCGATGAGCAGTTCTTC. Its protein is CAVQGADEQFF.

This clonotype was observed many times. The rearrangement uses TRBV7-2 and TRBJ2-3; 13 bases agree with TRBD2. In germline, CDR1 is SGHTA, CDR2 FQGNSA. The CDR3 length is 16 residues. With V trimmed by 4 bases and J by 4 bases, 5 bases remained unmatched. CDR3 protein: CASSSWTSGSADTQYF. The CDR3 coding sequence is TGTGCCAGCAGCTCCTGGACTAGCGGGAGTGCAGATACGCAGTATTTT. The full variable domain, in which reference TRBV7-2 and TRBJ2-3 provide the parts outside the CDR3, is GAGVSQSPSNKVTEKGKDVELRCDPISGHTALYWYRQSLGQGLEFLIYFQGNSAPDKSGLPSDRFSAERTGGSVSTLTIQRTQQEDSAVYLCASSSWTSGSADTQYFGPGTRLTVL.

There are a few counts of this clonotype. The chain employs TRBV15 and TRBJ1-4; D perhaps matches TRBD1 (6 bases). Germline values: CDR1 LNHNV, CDR2 YYDKDF (reference sequence). V was clipped by 3 bases and J by 7 bases, with 15 bases between them. The CDR3 is 15 residues long. CDR3 nucleotide sequence: TGTGCCACCAGCAGCCTCGGAACAGGGAGTGAAAAACTGTTTTTT. Translating gives CATSSLGTGSEKLFF.

This clonotype has a count of ten or more. CDR3 nucleotide sequence: TGTGCCAGCAGCTTAGCTCAAGGACTAGCGGGAGTCGAGCAGTACTTC. This gives the protein CASSLAQGLAGVEQYF. The V gene is TRBV7-2, the J gene TRBJ2-7; 13 bases are shared with TRBD2. Trimming at V came to 0 bases and at J to 6 bases, leaving 5 bases not matched to a gene. The germline CDR1 and CDR2 sequences are SGHTA and FQGNSA. The CDR3 is 16 residues long.

The chain couples TRBV28 to TRBJ1-1; no clear D gene. Trimming removed 6 bases from V and 2 bases from J, with 16 bases in between. The CDR3 spans 15 residues. The germline V gene has CDR1 MDHEN and CDR2 SYDVKM. The CDR3 coding sequence is TGTGCCAGCAGCCGACGATCCAGCAGCAACACTGAAGCTTTCTTT. This encodes CASSRRSSSNTEAFF.

This clonotype was found a few times. This chain links TRBV5-4 with TRBJ2-3; TRBD1 is a possible D gene (5 bases). This CDR3 is built from 13 residues. Trimming took 6 bases from V and 2 from J, leaving 10 bases between them. The germline V gene encodes CDR1 SGHNT and CDR2 YYREEE (reference sequence). The CDR3 loop reads CASIKGNTDTQYF. CDR3 coding DNA: TGTGCCAGCATTAAGGGGAACACAGATACGCAGTATTTT.